What follows describes a single TCR beta chain. Its antigen is still unknown. This entry comes from a study of long-term antiretroviral therapy in people with HIV. Broader study findings: Diversity measured after ART increased yet remained under transplant donor controls.

The germline CDR1 and CDR2 sequences are LNHDA and SQIVND (reference sequence). V was pared by 4 bases and J by 0 bases, with 9 bases between. The CDR3 is made up of 14 amino acids. At the survey level, the v3.0 immunoSEQ assay was run. What sequencing targeted per sample was roughly 40,000-55,000 T-cell genomes. Method: immunoSEQ multiplex PCR; TCRdb's copy keeps in-frame clones and lacks some. Altogether about 17,000 clones are present, around 77% being singletons, with the ten largest covering roughly a tenth. The TCR originated in a woman aged 40 to 49 with HIV. The starting material was unsorted PBMCs, obtained 2.3 years after starting antiretroviral therapy. The V call is TRBV19, the J call TRBJ2-5; D remains ambiguous. CDR3 loop: CASSTPWDQETQYF. The CDR3 region has the DNA TGTGCCAGTAGTACCCCTTGGGACCAAGAGACCCAGTACTTC.